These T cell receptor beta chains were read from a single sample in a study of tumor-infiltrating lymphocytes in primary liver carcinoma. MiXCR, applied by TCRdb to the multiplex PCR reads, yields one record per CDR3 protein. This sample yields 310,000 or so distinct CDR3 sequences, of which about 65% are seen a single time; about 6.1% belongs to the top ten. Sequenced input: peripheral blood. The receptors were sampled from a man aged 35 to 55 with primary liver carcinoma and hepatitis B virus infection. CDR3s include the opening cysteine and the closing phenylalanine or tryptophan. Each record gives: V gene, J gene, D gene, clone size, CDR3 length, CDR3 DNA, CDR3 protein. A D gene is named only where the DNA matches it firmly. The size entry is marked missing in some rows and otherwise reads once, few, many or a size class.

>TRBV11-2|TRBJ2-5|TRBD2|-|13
TGTGCCATCAATCAACTAGCGGAAGAGACCCAGTACTTC
CAINQLAEETQYF
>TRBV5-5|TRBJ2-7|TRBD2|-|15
TGTGCCAGCAGCTTGGAACGCGGGAGGGCTTTCGAGCAGTACTTC
CASSLERGRAFEQYF
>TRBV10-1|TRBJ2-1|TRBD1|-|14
TGCGCCAGCAGTGACGGACAGGGTCAGGGTGAGCAGTTCTTC
CASSDGQGQGEQFF
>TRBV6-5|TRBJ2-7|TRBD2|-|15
TGTGCCAGCAGATTTGGGACTAGCGGCTCCTACGAGCAGTACTTC
CASRFGTSGSYEQYF
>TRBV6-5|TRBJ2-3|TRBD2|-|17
TGTGCCAGCAGTTACTCCTTGATGGGAGGGGCGGCAGATACGCAGTATTTT
CASSYSLMGGAADTQYF
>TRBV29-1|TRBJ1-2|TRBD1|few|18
TGCAGCGTTGAAGAGACCGGGACAGGGGTCCCCATATACTATGGCTACACCTTC
CSVEETGTGVPIYYGYTF
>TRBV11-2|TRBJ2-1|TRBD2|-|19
TGCGCCAGCAGCTCGGTCACGGGACCAGCGGGAGGGCCCTTGAATGAGCAGTTCTTC
CASSSVTGPAGGPLNEQFF
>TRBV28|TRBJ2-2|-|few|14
TGTGCCAGCAGGGATACAGGGTTAGACGGGGAGCTGTTTTTT
CASRDTGLDGELFF
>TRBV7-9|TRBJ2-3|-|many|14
TGTGCCAGCAGCTTAGGTGCGTCCACAGATACGCAGTATTTT
CASSLGASTDTQYF
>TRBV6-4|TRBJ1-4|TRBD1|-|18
TGTGCCAGCACCTTCACCGGGACAGGGAGAAGGACTAATGAAAAACTGTTTTTT
CASTFTGTGRRTNEKLFF
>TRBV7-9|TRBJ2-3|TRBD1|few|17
TGTGCCAGCAGCTTAGCTGTCGGGACAGGGGAGGGAGATACGCAGTATTTT
CASSLAVGTGEGDTQYF
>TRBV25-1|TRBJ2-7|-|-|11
TGTGCCAGCACTATCACCTACGAGCAGTACTTC
CASTITYEQYF
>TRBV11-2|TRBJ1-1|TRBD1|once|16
TGTGCCAGCAGCTTAGCCCACAGGGGGACTGGAACTGGAGCTTTCTTT
CASSLAHRGTGTGAFF
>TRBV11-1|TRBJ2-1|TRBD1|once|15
TGTACCAGCAGCTACACGGGACAGGGGAGTAATGAGCAGTTCTTC
CTSSYTGQGSNEQFF
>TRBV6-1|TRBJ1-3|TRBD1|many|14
TGTGCCAGCAGTGAAACAGGGGCAGGAAACACCATATATTTT
CASSETGAGNTIYF
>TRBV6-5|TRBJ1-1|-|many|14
TGTGCCAGCAGTTACGGGGGAGTGGGCACTGAAGCTTTCTTT
CASSYGGVGTEAFF
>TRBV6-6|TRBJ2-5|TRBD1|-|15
TGTGCCAGCAGTTGGGACAGGAGTCTTCAAGAGACCCAGTACTTC
CASSWDRSLQETQYF